Sequencing of this TCR beta chain was carried out in a study of OX40 agonist ivuxolimab in advanced cancers. Background on the study: Partial response was recorded in three patients: one hepatocellular carcinoma and two cutaneous melanoma cases.

Baseline, cycle 4 day 1, and cycle 7 day 1 were the blood sampling points. Germline V lookup: CDR1 SGHRS, CDR2 YFSETQ. The CDR3 has 17 amino acids. With 0 bases clipped from V and 5 bases from J, the junction kept 7 bases outside the gene matches. Details on this clone: Its antigen is still unknown.

Method: immunoSEQ multiplex PCR; TCRdb's copy keeps in-frame clones and lacks some. Here the sample spans tens of thousands of clones, over 80% being singletons. Broader study findings: Expanded clones were, on average, more numerous among CD8+ T cells than CD4+.

The receptor was isolated from an adult with an advanced solid tumor such as melanoma, head and neck, liver or kidney cancer. The source was CD4+ or CD8+ T cells sorted from blood, collected in a trial of the OX40 agonist ivuxolimab. The rearrangement links TRBV5-1 to TRBJ2-3; 12 bases agree with TRBD2. The CDR3 reads CASSLADLAGGRDTQYF. CDR3 sequence (DNA): TGCGCCAGCAGCTTGGCCGACCTAGCGGGAGGGAGAGATACGCAGTATTTT.